The present entry profiles one T cell receptor (beta chain) with its context. Multiplex PCR (32 V and 13 J primers) was used to amplify the TCR beta CDR3. TCRdb reprocessed the multiplex PCR reads with MiXCR, giving one entry per CDR3 protein. The sample contains over 20,000 distinct CDR3 sequences, 28% of which appear only once. The data were obtained in a study of immune heterogeneity within non-small cell lung tumors. Germline V lookup: CDR1 SGHDT, CDR2 YYEEEE. The CDR3 spans 14 residues. V was cut by 2 bases and J by 1 base, with 9 bases left in between. As template, the study used bulk tumor genomic DNA at around 590 ng per sample. During surgery, several far-apart biopsies were obtained from every primary tumor. Their non-small cell lung cancer was newly diagnosed and untreated, and the patients underwent curative surgery.

The receptor was derived from a man between 40 and 49 years old with non-small cell lung cancer. This chain uses TRBV5-6 with TRBJ1-1; D is unresolved. Input material: lung tumor tissue. The CDR3 loop is CASSFRAGNTEAFF. The DNA for the CDR3 is TGTGCCAGCAGCTTTAGGGCGGGGAACACTGAAGCTTTCTTT.